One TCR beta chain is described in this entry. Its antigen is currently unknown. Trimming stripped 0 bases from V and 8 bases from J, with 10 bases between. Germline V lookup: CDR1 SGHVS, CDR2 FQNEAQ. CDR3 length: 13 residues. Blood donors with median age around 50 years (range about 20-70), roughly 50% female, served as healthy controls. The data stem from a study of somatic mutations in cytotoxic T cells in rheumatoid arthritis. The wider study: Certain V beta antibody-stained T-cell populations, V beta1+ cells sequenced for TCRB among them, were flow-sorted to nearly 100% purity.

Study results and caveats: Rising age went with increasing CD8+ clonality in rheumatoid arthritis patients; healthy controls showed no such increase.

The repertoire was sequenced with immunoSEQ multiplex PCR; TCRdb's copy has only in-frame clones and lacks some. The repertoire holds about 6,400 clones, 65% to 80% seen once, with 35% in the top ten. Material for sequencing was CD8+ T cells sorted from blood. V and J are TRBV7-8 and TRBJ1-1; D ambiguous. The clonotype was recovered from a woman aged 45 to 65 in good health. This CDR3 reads CASSLAAAREAFF. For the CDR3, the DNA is TGTGCCAGCAGCTTAGCGGCGGCTCGGGAAGCTTTCTTT.